The 7 T cell receptor beta chains below all came from one sample that was sequenced in a study of spatial heterogeneity in lung cancer. As for time point: sample taken at primary tumor resection. TCRdb re-called the 5' RACE reads with MiXCR, one entry per CDR3 protein. The data hold about 8,000 distinct CDR3 sequences, with about 14% observed a single time. The input for sequencing was normal lung tissue next to the tumor, taken at surgery. These receptors were collected from a male donor with early-stage non-small cell lung cancer.

V gene TRBV11-3 combines with J gene TRBJ2-6, with D uncertain. The length of the CDR3 is 13 residues. The ends were cut back, 5 bases at V and 0 bases at J, with 2 bases in the middle. The germline V gene encodes CDR1 SGHNT and CDR2 YENEEA. CDR3 in DNA: TGTGCCAGCAGCGTCTCTGGGGCCAACGTCCTGACTTTC. This encodes CASSVSGANVLTF.

V is TRBV9 and J is TRBJ2-3; D is undetermined. The length of the CDR3 is 14 residues. CDR1 is SGDLS, CDR2 YYNGEE, per germline. Trimming pared 3 bases from V and 0 bases from J, leaving 8 bases between. CDR3 protein: CASSAGRSTDTQYF. In DNA, the CDR3 is TGTGCCAGCAGCGCTGGCAGGAGCACAGATACGCAGTATTTT.

Relative to its sample, this clonotype is large. DNA for the CDR3: TGTGCCAGCAGTTACTCCGTTGAGACTGAAGCTTTCTTT. Its protein product is CASSYSVETEAFF. V and J are TRBV6-2 or TRBV6-3 and TRBJ1-1, with no clear D. This CDR3 is 13 amino acids long. The V end lost 0 bases, the J end lost 5 bases, and 7 bases lay between the germline ends. Germline V CDR1 and CDR2: MNHEY, SVGEGT.

The chain carries TRBV3-1 and TRBJ2-7; D may be TRBD1 or TRBD2 (5 bases each). This CDR3 is built from 13 residues. The V gene lost 1 base and the J gene lost 5 bases, with 9 bases spanning the gap. CDR1 and CDR2 from the germline V gene are LGHDT and YNNKEL (reference sequence). The CDR3 region is CASSQGQGHEQYF. DNA for the CDR3: TGTGCCAGCAGCCAAGGGCAGGGACACGAGCAGTACTTC.

J is TRBJ1-2 and V is TRBV7-9; D unresolved. The CDR3 runs to 13 residues. Germline V gives CDR1 SEHNR, CDR2 FQNEAQ (reference sequence). Trimming cost V 1 base and J 14 bases, with 17 bases left between them. The CDR3 loop reads CASSLDMGGRRTF. DNA for the CDR3: TGTGCCAGCAGCTTAGATATGGGCGGGCGCCGGACCTTC. Complete variable domain (other parts from reference TRBV7-9 and TRBJ1-2): DTGVSQNPRHKITKRGQNVTFRCDPISEHNRLYWYRQTLGQGPEFLTYFQNEAQLEKSRLLSDRFSAERPKGSFSTLEIQRTEQGDSAMYLCASSLDMGGRRTFGSGTRLTVV.

The table lists this clonotype with a few counts. The rearrangement joins TRBV30 to TRBJ2-1; the match to TRBD2 covers 12 bases. Unmatched junction bases numbered 7, after V lost 4 bases and J lost 6 bases. The germline V gene encodes CDR1 GTSNPN and CDR2 SVGIG (reference sequence). The CDR3 has 15 amino acids. CDR3 sequence: CAWKPWGLAGNEQFF. DNA of the CDR3: TGTGCCTGGAAACCCTGGGGACTAGCGGGCAATGAGCAGTTCTTC.

This clonotype has at least ten counts. CDR3 in amino acids: CAFGRQDSYEQYF. Here the CDR3 DNA reads TGTGCCTTTGGTCGGCAGGACTCCTACGAGCAGTACTTC. The genes are TRBV2 and TRBJ2-7; the D is unclear. This CDR3 comprises 13 residues. Germline CDR1 and CDR2: SNHLY and FYNNEI. V was clipped by 11 bases and J by 0 bases, with 14 bases between them.